One and the same sample provided the 13 T cell receptor beta chains below, sequenced in a study of T cell responses to AZD1222 COVID-19 vaccine. The protocol was immunoSEQ multiplex PCR, while the TCRdb copy is restricted to in-frame clones and leaves out a portion. The sample has tens of thousands of clones, 75% to 90% seen once. The source material was peripheral blood, sampled on day 0 of AZD1222 vaccination. These TCRs come from an adult in good health.

The rearrangement joins TRBV9 to TRBJ1-2; D unresolved. The CDR3 is 16 residues long. Per the germline V gene, CDR1 is SGDLS and CDR2 is YYNGEE. V lost 0 bases and J lost 5, with 17 bases in between. DNA of the CDR3: TGTGCCAGCAGCGTAGTGGCAGCTCCCGACGCTTATGGCTACACCTTC. This codes for CASSVVAAPDAYGYTF.

This chain uses TRBV7-8 with TRBJ2-1; 8 nucleotides agree with TRBD1. Per germline, CDR1 SGHVS and CDR2 FQNEAQ. This CDR3 region has 15 residues. The V gene end was trimmed by 5 bases and the J gene end by 4 bases; junction bases not matched to a gene: 7. The CDR3 DNA reads as TGTGCCAGCAGCCCCAGGGACAGGAGGTACAATGAGCAGTTCTTC. Its protein is CASSPRDRRYNEQFF.

This chain's CDR3 is CASSLGASGQGLQYF. The CDR3 DNA reads TGCGCCAGCAGCTTGGGGGCTAGCGGACAAGGGCTTCAGTACTTC. The chain is built from TRBV5-1 and TRBJ2-4; 7 nucleotides align to TRBD2. Germline CDR1 is SGHRS and CDR2 is YFSETQ. J was trimmed by 11 bases and V by 0 bases; bases with no gene match: 11. The CDR3 is made up of 15 amino acids.

The V call is TRBV4-2, the J call TRBJ1-5, with 10 bases lining up with TRBD1. Germline-derived CDR1 and CDR2 are LGHNA and YNFKEQ. The CDR3 has 18 residues. Losses at the gene ends were 0 bases for V and 6 bases for J; bases not matched to a gene: 11. The CDR3 region is CASSQDWDRGGPGQPQHF. The CDR3 DNA reads TGTGCCAGCAGCCAAGATTGGGACAGGGGTGGACCTGGTCAGCCCCAGCATTTT.

This clone was counted once. V and J are TRBV5-1 and TRBJ1-5, with D possibly TRBD1 on 5 matching bases. This CDR3 is built from 15 residues. V gave up 3 bases and J gave up 3 bases, with 13 bases separating them. CDR1 and CDR2 from the germline V gene are SGHRS and YFSETQ. CDR3 nucleotides: TGCGCCAGCAGCTGGGGGGTGGGGGACAATCAGCCCCAGCATTTT. Amino acid sequence: CASSWGVGDNQPQHF.

The V gene is TRBV27, the J gene TRBJ1-6; 7 nucleotides match TRBD1. The CDR3 runs to 15 residues. Germline CDR1 and CDR2: MNHEY and SMNVEV (reference sequence). The junction had 10 bases not matched to a gene; V was cut back by 4 bases and J by 10 bases. As DNA, the CDR3 is TGTGCCAGCAGTTCCCCGACAGGGATCGAATCACCCCTCCACTTT. This encodes CASSSPTGIESPLHF.

V usage is TRBV11-3 and J usage is TRBJ2-2; D gene ambiguous. The CDR3 extends over 12 amino acids. V was cut by 3 bases and J by 5 bases, with 4 bases left in between. Germline V gene data show CDR1 as SGHNT and CDR2 as YENEEA. In nucleotides, the CDR3 is TGTGCCAGCAGCTTCGAAACCGGGGAGCTGTTTTTT. It specifies CASSFETGELFF.

The chain is built from TRBV5-1 and TRBJ2-7; possible D gene TRBD1, 6 bases. V dropped 4 bases and J dropped 1 base, with 18 bases sitting between them. The germline gives CDR1 SGHRS, CDR2 YFSETQ. This CDR3 spans 16 amino acids. CDR3 sequence: CASSPATGLLSYEQYF. The DNA for the CDR3 is TGCGCCAGCAGCCCCGCTACAGGGTTGTTATCCTACGAGCAGTACTTC.

The chain combines TRBV5-1 with TRBJ1-6; tentatively, D is TRBD1 (6 bases). This CDR3 is 15 amino acids long. CDR1 SGHRS and CDR2 YFSETQ come from the germline V gene. Trimming removed 4 bases at V and 9 bases at J, with 17 bases between. DNA of the CDR3: TGCGCCAGCAGCCGTACACAGGGTGAAGGTTCACCCCTCCACTTT. Translated, it gives CASSRTQGEGSPLHF.

This chain connects TRBV5-5 to TRBJ1-1; D possibly corresponds to TRBD1 (5 bases). Germline-derived CDR1 and CDR2 are SGHKS and YYEKEE (reference sequence). The CDR3 has 17 amino acids. V lost 1 base to trimming and J lost 5 bases, with 21 bases between them. CDR3 bases: TGTGCCAGCAGCTTGCTTTTTGTTCAGGGATTGGGGACTGAAGCTTTCTTT. This gives the protein CASSLLFVQGLGTEAFF.

The J gene is TRBJ2-2, the V gene TRBV10-3; either TRBD1 or TRBD2 may fit D (6 bases each). CDR1 is ENHRY, CDR2 SYGVKD, per germline. The V and J ends lost 0 bases and 5 bases respectively, with 13 bases between them. The CDR3 contains 16 residues. The CDR3 spells CAISESITGATGELFF. CDR3 nucleotides: TGTGCCATCAGTGAGTCGATAACGGGGGCAACCGGGGAGCTGTTTTTT.

V is TRBV7-8 and J is TRBJ2-7, with TRBD1 matching 10 bases. Germline V gene sequence: CDR1 SGHVS, CDR2 FQNEAQ. The CDR3 sequence is 15 residues long. V shed 5 bases and J 2 bases; nucleotides not matched to a gene: 6. CDR3 in amino acids: CASSRGGTGAYEQYF. The CDR3 region has the DNA TGTGCCAGCAGCCGAGGAGGGACAGGGGCCTACGAGCAGTACTTC.

This rearrangement joins TRBV19 to TRBJ2-7; D is tentatively TRBD1 or TRBD2 (5 bases each). Germline CDR1 reads LNHDA; CDR2 reads SQIVND (reference sequence). CDR3 size: 17 residues. The germline V and J ends were trimmed by 1 base and 7 bases, with 23 bases remaining between them. CDR3: CASSIGFRDHGEGEQYF. CDR3 in DNA: TGTGCCAGTAGTATAGGCTTCCGGGACCATGGTGAGGGGGAGCAGTACTTC.